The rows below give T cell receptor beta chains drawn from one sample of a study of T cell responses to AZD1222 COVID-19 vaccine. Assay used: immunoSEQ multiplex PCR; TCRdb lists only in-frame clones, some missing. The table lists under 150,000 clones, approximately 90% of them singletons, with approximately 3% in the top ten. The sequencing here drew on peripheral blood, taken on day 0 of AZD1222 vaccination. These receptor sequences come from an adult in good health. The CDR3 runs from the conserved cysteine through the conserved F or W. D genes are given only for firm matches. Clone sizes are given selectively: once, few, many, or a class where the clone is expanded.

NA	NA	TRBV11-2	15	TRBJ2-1	TGTGCCAGCAGCTTAGGGGGGACACCCTACAATGAGCAGTTCTTC	CASSLGGTPYNEQFF
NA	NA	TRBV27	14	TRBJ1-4	TGTGCCAGCAGTTTAATTCGGGGAGGGGAAAAACTGTTTTTT	CASSLIRGGEKLFF
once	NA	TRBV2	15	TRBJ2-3	TGTGCCGGCCAAGCGTCAGGTTATAGCACAGATACGCAGTATTTT	CAGQASGYSTDTQYF
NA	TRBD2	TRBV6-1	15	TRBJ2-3	TGTGCCAGCAGTGAAGCGCTCGGGGGGGCAGATACGCAGTATTTT	CASSEALGGADTQYF
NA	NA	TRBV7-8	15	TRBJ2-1	TGTGCCAGCATCCCTGGAAGGGGGAGGCACAATGAGCAGTTCTTC	CASIPGRGRHNEQFF
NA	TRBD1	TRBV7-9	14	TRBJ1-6	TGTGCCAGCAGCTTATTGACAGGGAATTCACCCCTCCACTTT	CASSLLTGNSPLHF
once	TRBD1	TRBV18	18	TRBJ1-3	TGTGCCAGCTCACCAAACACGGGAGGGGGCGCGTCTGGAAACACCATATATTTT	CASSPNTGGGASGNTIYF
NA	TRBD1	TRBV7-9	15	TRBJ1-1	TGTGCCAGCAGCCCGGGGACAGGCTGGGGCGCTGAAGCTTTCTTT	CASSPGTGWGAEAFF
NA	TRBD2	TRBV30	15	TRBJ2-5	TGTGCCTGGAGTGTAGAAACTAGCGGAGCAGAGACCCAGTACTTC	CAWSVETSGAETQYF
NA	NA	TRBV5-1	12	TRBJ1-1	TGCGCCAGCAGCTTAGAGGGGCCTGAAGCTTTCTTT	CASSLEGPEAFF
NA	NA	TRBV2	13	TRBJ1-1	TGTGCCAGCAGTACCGGGGCAGGCACTGAAGCTTTCTTT	CASSTGAGTEAFF
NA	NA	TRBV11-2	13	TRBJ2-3	TGTGCCAGCAGCGGGGCCGGCACAGATACGCAGTATTTT	CASSGAGTDTQYF
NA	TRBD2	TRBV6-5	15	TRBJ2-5	TGTGCCAGCACCCAAGGACTAGCGGGAGTAGAGACCCAGTACTTC	CASTQGLAGVETQYF
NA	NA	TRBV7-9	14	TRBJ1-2	TGTGCCAGCAGCCCAGGGACTCGCTCGGGGGGCTACACCTTC	CASSPGTRSGGYTF
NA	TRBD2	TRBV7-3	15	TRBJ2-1	TGTGCCAGCAGTTTAAGCGGGAGGGCTTACAATGAGCAGTTCTTC	CASSLSGRAYNEQFF
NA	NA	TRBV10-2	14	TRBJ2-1	TGCGCCTGTCGCCGGGGAATTGGGGACAATGAGCAGTTCTTC	CACRRGIGDNEQFF